Each of the 20 T cell receptor beta chains below was sequenced from the same sample in a study of post-analysis software for immune sequencing data (dated by TCRdb to 2014 to 2015). Antigens for these TCRs are unknown. The library relied on PCR. Sequencing instrument: Illumina HiSeq 2500. To reduce PCR and sequencing biases, unique molecular identifiers were built into the TCR beta cDNA libraries. TCRdb reran the public reads through fastp at Q25 and MiXCR, keeping productive beta chains. Rows matching on CDR3 protein sequence are summarized as one entry with the most common DNA and genes. The sample records about 810,000 distinct CDR3 sequences, about 53% of which are singletons. Jointly, the top ten make up 4.6% of the sample. What the authors observed across the whole study: Several TRBV segments, including TRBV5-6, TRBV5-1 and TRBV20-1, were significantly more frequent in patients than controls.

Sequencing used blood. The receptors were gathered from a girl aged 10 to 17 with multiple sclerosis.

In regard to this clonotype: A read error may account for a junction end that differs from germline. This chain links TRBV20-1 with TRBJ2-3, with 9 nucleotides matching TRBD2. The germline V gene has CDR1 DFQATT and CDR2 SNEGSKA (reference sequence). CDR3 length equals 14 residues. For the CDR3, the DNA is TGCAGTACTAGCTTAGCGGGGGCGTCAGATACGCAGTATTTT. Protein product: CSTSLAGASDTQYF.

This chain connects TRBV10-3 to TRBJ2-1; unclear D gene. The CDR3 extends over 13 amino acids. The V and J ends lost 6 bases and 10 bases respectively, with 16 bases between them. Germline loops: CDR1 ENHRY, CDR2 SYGVKD. The CDR3: CAIRVDIPGEQFF. CDR3 nucleotide sequence: TGTGCCATCAGAGTAGACATCCCGGGCGAGCAGTTCTTC.

This chain joins TRBV3-1 and TRBJ1-4, with 10 bases fitting TRBD1. The CDR3 loop spans 20 amino acids. CDR1 LGHDT and CDR2 YNNKEL come from the germline V gene (reference sequence). V shed 0 bases and J 5 bases; nucleotides not matched to a gene: 15. CDR3 sequence reads: CASSQDQPHMGTGANEKLFF. As DNA, the CDR3 is TGTGCCAGCAGCCAAGATCAACCCCACATGGGGACAGGGGCCAATGAAAAACTGTTTTTT.

This sequence joins TRBV5-1 and TRBJ2-5; 10 bases are shared with TRBD2. Germline V gene data show CDR1 as SGHRS and CDR2 as YFSETQ. With V trimmed by 4 bases and J by 4 bases, 7 bases remained unmatched. The CDR3 is 15 amino acids. As DNA, the CDR3 is TGCGCCAGCAGCCCTCTAGCGGGAGATGTAGAGACCCAGTACTTC. This gives the protein CASSPLAGDVETQYF.

This clonotype was picked up a small number of times. The J gene is TRBJ2-7, the V gene TRBV28; TRBD1 matches at 7 bases. This CDR3 comprises 16 residues. Germline V gene lookup returns CDR1 MDHEN and CDR2 SYDVKM. V was pared by 6 bases and J by 3 bases, with 14 bases of the junction left unmatched. The CDR3 nucleotides are TGTGCCAGCAGCGCAAAGGGGGCAGGGGTAAGCTACGAGCAGTACTTC. The encoded protein is CASSAKGAGVSYEQYF.

The CDR3 DNA reads TGCGCCAGCACCCCAAGCAGGGAGTACAATGAGCAGTTCTTT. It encodes CASTPSREYNEQFF. The J gene is TRBJ1-1, the V gene TRBV4-1; possibly TRBD1 for D (5 bases). The ends were cut back, 7 bases at V and 14 bases at J, with 26 bases in the middle. CDR3 size: 14 residues. CDR1 MGHRA and CDR2 YSYEKL come from the germline V gene.

This clonotype was counted once. The V call is TRBV7-3, the J call TRBJ2-1; 9 bases agree with TRBD2. Germline assignment: CDR1 SGHTA and CDR2 FQGTGA. CDR3 length equals 16 residues. V gave up 1 base and J gave up 7 bases; unmatched junction bases: 8. Written as DNA, the CDR3 is TGTGCCAGCAGCTTAATTCGGGCGGGAGGGCCTAATGAGCAGTTCTTC. It translates to CASSLIRAGGPNEQFF.

This clonotype was seen a handful of times. The chain joins TRBV7-9 to TRBJ2-1; possibly TRBD1 for D (7 bases). Germline V gene lookup returns CDR1 SEHNR and CDR2 FQNEAQ (reference sequence). Deletions cut 6 bases from V and 3 bases from J, with 15 bases between. The CDR3 is made up of 15 amino acids. The CDR3 sequence is CASSQGRDSYNEQFF. CDR3 nucleotide sequence: TGTGCCAGCAGTCAAGGGCGGGACAGCTACAATGAGCAGTTCTTC.

The chain employs TRBV12-3 or TRBV12-4 and TRBJ1-1, with D tentatively TRBD1 (5 bases). Trimming removed 11 bases from V and 0 bases from J, with 10 bases in between. This CDR3 comprises 12 residues. CDR3 residues: CAGAGLNTEAFF. The CDR3 DNA sequence: TGTGCCGGGGCAGGGCTGAACACTGAAGCTTTCTTT.

The chain links TRBV10-3 to TRBJ1-2, with D unclear. V lost 7 bases to trimming and J lost 5 bases, with 17 bases between them. Germline CDR1 is ENHRY and CDR2 is SYGVKD. The CDR3 contains 14 residues. The CDR3 region is CAITEGSGIYGYTF. The CDR3 DNA reads TGTGCCATCACCGAGGGTTCAGGCATTTATGGCTACACCTTC.

This clonotype was seen only once. J is TRBJ1-2 and V is TRBV20-1, with D unresolved. This CDR3 has 16 residues. The germline CDR1 and CDR2 sequences are DFQATT and SNEGSKA (reference sequence). The V end lost 3 bases, the J end lost 2 bases, and 19 bases lay between the germline ends. CDR3 in DNA: TGCAGTGCTAGCCCCCGCCGGGAGGGCGTAAACTATGGCTACACCTTC. Translated, it gives CSASPRREGVNYGYTF.

The V gene is TRBV7-9, the J gene TRBJ2-7, with 9 bases lining up with TRBD1. Trimming cost V 2 bases and J 2 bases; bases outside gene matches: 7. Germline V lookup: CDR1 SEHNR, CDR2 FQNEAQ (reference sequence). This CDR3 contains 16 residues. This chain's CDR3 is CASSLSQGALTYEQYF. The CDR3 DNA sequence: TGTGCCAGCAGCTTATCACAGGGGGCCTTAACCTACGAGCAGTACTTC.

This chain links TRBV12-3 or TRBV12-4 with TRBJ2-5; 7 bases line up with TRBD1. CDR3 length: 13 amino acids. J gave up 5 bases and V 6 bases, and 6 bases lay outside the gene matches. The CDR3 is CASSAGGIETQYF. Here the CDR3 DNA reads TGTGCCAGCAGCGCAGGGGGAATCGAGACCCAGTACTTC.

CDR3 sequence reads: CASGGDSPASGYTF. For the CDR3, the DNA is TGCGCCAGCGGGGGGGACTCCCCCGCGAGTGGCTACACCTTC. This chain links TRBV10-2 with TRBJ1-2, with a possible D match to TRBD1 (5 bases). V gave up 8 bases and J gave up 7 bases, with 20 bases separating them. This CDR3 contains 14 residues. The V gene's germline CDR1 is WSHSY and CDR2 SAAADI.

The CDR3 region has the DNA TGTGCCAGCAGCCTACGACTCGGCGGTTCAGTCCAGACCGGGGAGCTGTTTTTT. Residues: CASSLRLGGSVQTGELFF. The genes are TRBV7-9 and TRBJ2-2; D uncertain. The V and J ends lost 5 bases and 5 bases respectively, with 24 bases between them. From germline, CDR1 is SEHNR and CDR2 FQNEAQ (reference sequence). The length of the CDR3 is 18 residues.

The J gene is TRBJ2-3, the V gene TRBV12-3 or TRBV12-4; the match to TRBD2 covers 7 bases. This CDR3 has 15 residues. Losses at the gene ends were 6 bases for V and 4 bases for J; bases not matched to a gene: 10. For the CDR3, the DNA is TGTGCCAGCAGAAGACTAGCAGTGAGCGCAGATACGCAGTATTTT. This codes for CASRRLAVSADTQYF.

This clonotype was counted a few times. Its ends do not fully match the called genes, so a read error is possible. The CDR3 region has the DNA TGTGCCAGCAGCGCCGAGGGACCAAACTACGAGCAGTACTTT. Translation gives CASSAEGPNYEQYF. This rearrangement joins TRBV7-2 to TRBJ2-4; tentatively, D is TRBD1 or TRBD2 (5 bases each). CDR3 length: 14 amino acids. In germline, CDR1 is SGHTA, CDR2 FQGNSA.

This chain joins TRBV5-1 and TRBJ2-1, with 11 bases aligning to TRBD1. After removal of 4 bases from V and 8 bases from J, the junction contained 11 bases not matched to a gene. CDR1 is SGHRS and CDR2 is YFSETQ in the germline V gene. The CDR3 totals 16 residues. The CDR3: CASSRGRTGGSDEQFF. As DNA, the CDR3 is TGCGCCAGCAGCCGGGGGAGGACAGGGGGCTCGGATGAGCAGTTCTTC.

This clonotype has a handful of counts. The chain couples TRBV27 to TRBJ2-4, with 8 positions matching TRBD1. The J call may be faulty, since TRBJ2-7 better matches the DNA end. The CDR3 runs to 12 residues. Germline CDR1 is MNHEY and CDR2 is SMNVEV (reference sequence). The CDR3, as DNA: TGTGCCAGCAGGACAGGGGTATCCGAGCAGTACTTC. It translates to CASRTGVSEQYF.

CDR3 protein: CASSLEWAGANVLTF. The CDR3 DNA reads as TGTGCCAGCAGCTTAGAGTGGGCTGGGGCCAACGTCCTGACTTTC. The chain has TRBV11-2 and TRBJ2-6; unclear D gene. Germline V gene lookup returns CDR1 SGHAT and CDR2 FQNNGV. The CDR3 contains 15 residues. V gave up 0 bases and J gave up 2 bases, with 5 bases separating them.